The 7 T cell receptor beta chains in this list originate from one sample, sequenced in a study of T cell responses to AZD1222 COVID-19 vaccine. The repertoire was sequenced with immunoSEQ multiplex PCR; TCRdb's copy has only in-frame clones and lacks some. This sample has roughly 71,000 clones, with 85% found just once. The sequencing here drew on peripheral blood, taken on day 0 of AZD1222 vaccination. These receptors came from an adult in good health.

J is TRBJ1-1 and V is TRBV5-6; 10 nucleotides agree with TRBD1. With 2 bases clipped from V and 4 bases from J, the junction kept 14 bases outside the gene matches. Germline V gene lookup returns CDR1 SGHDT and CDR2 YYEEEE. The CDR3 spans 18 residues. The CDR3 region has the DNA TGTGCCAGCAGCTTTTTGGGACAGGGGTTTATTCGGGGCACTGAAGCTTTCTTT. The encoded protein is CASSFLGQGFIRGTEAFF. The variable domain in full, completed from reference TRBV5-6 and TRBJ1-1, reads DAGVTQSPTHLIKTRGQQVTLRCSPKSGHDTVSWYQQALGQGPQFIFQYYEEEERQRGNFPDRFSGHQFPNYSSELNVNALLLGDSALYLCASSFLGQGFIRGTEAFFGQGTRLTVV.

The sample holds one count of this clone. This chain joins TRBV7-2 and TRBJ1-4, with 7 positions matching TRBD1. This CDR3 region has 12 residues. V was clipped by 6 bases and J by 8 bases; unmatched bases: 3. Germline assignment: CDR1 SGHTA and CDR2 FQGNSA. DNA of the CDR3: TGTGCCAGCAGGAGGACAGGCGAAAAACTGTTTTTT. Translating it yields CASRRTGEKLFF.

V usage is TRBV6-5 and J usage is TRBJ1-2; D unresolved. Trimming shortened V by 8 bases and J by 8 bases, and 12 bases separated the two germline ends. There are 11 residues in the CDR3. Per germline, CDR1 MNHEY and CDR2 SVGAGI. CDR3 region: CASVRMEGYTF. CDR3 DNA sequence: TGTGCCAGCGTACGTATGGAAGGCTACACCTTC.

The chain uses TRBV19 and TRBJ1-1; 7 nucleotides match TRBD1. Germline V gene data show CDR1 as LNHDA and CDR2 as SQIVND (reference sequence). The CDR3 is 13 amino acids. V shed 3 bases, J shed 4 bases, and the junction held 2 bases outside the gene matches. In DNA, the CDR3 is TGTGCCAGTAGTATGGCAGGGGGCACTGAAGCTTTCTTT. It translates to CASSMAGGTEAFF.

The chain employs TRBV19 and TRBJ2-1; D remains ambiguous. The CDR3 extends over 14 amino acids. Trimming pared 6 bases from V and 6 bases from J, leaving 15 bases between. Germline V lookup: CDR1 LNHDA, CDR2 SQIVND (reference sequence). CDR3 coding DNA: TGTGCCAGTAGGCCGGAAAAAGGAATCAATGAGCAGTTCTTC. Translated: CASRPEKGINEQFF.

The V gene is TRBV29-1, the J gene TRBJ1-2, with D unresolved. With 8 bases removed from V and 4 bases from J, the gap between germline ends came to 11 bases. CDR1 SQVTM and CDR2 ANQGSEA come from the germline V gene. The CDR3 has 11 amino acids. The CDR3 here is CSSREGYGYTF. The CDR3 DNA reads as TGCAGCTCGAGGGAGGGCTATGGCTACACCTTC. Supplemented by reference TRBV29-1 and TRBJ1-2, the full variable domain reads SAVISQKPSRDICQRGTSLTIQCQVDSQVTMMFWYRQQPGQSLTLIATANQGSEATYESGFVIDKFPISRPNLTFSTLTVSNMSPEDSSIYLCSSREGYGYTFGSGTRLTVV.

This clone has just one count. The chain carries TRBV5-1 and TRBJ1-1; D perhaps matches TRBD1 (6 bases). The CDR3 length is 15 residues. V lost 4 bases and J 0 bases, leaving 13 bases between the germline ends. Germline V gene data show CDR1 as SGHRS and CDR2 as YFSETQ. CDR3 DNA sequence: TGCGCCAGCAGCAGGGGGACCTTCATGAACACTGAAGCTTTCTTT. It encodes CASSRGTFMNTEAFF.